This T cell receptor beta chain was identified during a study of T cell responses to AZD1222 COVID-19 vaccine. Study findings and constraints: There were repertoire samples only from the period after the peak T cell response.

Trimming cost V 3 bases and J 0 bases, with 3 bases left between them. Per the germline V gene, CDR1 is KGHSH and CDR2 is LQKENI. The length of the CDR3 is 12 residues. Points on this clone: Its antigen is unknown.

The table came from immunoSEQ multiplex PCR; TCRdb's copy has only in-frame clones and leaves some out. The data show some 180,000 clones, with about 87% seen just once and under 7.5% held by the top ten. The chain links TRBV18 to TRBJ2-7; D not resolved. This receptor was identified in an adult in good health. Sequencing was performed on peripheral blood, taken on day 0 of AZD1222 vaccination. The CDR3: CASSPDSYEQYF. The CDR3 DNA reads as TGTGCCAGCTCACCGGACTCCTACGAGCAGTACTTC. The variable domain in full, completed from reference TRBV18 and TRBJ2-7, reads NAGVMQNPRHLVRRRGQEARLRCSPMKGHSHVYWYRQLPEEGLKFMVYLQKENIIDESGMPKERFSAEFPKEGPSILRIQQVVRGDSAAYFCASSPDSYEQYFGPGTRLTVT.